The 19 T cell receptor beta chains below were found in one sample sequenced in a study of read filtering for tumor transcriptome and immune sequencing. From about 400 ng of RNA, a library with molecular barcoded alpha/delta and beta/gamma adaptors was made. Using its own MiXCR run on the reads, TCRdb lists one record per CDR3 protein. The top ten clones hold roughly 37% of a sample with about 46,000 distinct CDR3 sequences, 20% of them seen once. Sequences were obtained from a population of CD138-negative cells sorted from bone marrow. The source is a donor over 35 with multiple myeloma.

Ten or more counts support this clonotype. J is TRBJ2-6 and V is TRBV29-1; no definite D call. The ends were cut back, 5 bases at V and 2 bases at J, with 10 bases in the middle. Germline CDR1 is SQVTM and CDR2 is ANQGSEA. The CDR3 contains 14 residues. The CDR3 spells CSVSGRAGANVLTF. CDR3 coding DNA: TGCAGCGTTTCTGGTAGGGCTGGGGCCAACGTCCTGACTTTC.

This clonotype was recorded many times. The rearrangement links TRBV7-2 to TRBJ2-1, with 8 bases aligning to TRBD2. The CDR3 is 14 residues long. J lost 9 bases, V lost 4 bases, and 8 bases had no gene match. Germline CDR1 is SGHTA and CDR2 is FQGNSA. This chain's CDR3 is CASSSTTSAIEQFF. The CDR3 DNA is TGTGCCAGCAGCTCCACGACTAGCGCCATTGAGCAGTTCTTC.

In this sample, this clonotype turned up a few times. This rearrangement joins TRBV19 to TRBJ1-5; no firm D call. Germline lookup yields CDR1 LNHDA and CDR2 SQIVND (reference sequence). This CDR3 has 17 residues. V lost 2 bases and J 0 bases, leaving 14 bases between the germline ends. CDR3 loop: CASSILTRAYSNQPQHF. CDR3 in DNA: TGTGCCAGTAGTATACTCACACGGGCCTATAGCAATCAGCCCCAGCATTTT.

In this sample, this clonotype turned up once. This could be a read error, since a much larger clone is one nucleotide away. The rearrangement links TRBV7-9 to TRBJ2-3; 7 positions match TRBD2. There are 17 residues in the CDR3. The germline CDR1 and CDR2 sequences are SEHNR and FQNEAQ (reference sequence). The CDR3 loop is CAGSLSSSGKSTDTQYF. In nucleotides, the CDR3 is TGTGCCGGCAGCTTATCTTCCAGCGGGAAAAGCACAGATACGCAGTATTTT.

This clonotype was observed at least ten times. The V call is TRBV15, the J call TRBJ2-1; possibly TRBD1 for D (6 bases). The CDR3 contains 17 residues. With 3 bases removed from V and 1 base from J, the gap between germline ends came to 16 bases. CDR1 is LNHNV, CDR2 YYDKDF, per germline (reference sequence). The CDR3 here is CATSSTLTGYSYNEQFF. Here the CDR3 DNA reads TGTGCCACCAGCAGTACGTTAACAGGGTATTCCTACAATGAGCAGTTCTTC.

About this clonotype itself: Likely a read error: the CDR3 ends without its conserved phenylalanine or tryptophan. The CDR3, as DNA: TGTGCCAGCAGCTTAAGGACCAGGGATGCACCCGAAGCTTTCCTT. As protein: CASSLRTRDAPEAFL. The V gene is TRBV7-9, the J gene TRBJ1-1, with D perhaps matching TRBD1 (5 bases). V shed 2 bases and J shed 8 bases, with 18 bases lying between them. CDR3 length: 15 residues. The germline V gene encodes CDR1 SEHNR and CDR2 FQNEAQ (reference sequence).

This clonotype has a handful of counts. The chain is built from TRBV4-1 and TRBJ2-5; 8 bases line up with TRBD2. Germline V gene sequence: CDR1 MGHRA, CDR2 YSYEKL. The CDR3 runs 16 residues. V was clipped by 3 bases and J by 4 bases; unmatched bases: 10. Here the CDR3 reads CASSHPSRGGGETQYF. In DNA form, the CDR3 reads TGCGCCAGCAGCCACCCATCCCGGGGGGGCGGAGAGACCCAGTACTTC.

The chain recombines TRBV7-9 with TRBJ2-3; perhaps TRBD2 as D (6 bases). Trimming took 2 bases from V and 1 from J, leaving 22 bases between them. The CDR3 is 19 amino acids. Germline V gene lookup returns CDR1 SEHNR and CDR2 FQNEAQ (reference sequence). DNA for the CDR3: TGTGCCAGCAGCTTATTGGCCGGGGGTGGTGGCAGACGCACAGATACGCAGTATTTT. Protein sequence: CASSLLAGGGGRRTDTQYF.

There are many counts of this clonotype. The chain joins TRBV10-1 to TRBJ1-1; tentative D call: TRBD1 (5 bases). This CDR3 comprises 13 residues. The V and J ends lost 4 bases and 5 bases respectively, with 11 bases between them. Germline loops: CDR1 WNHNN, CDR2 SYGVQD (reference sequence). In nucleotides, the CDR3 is TGCGCCAGCAGTGGCCCGGGGGGAACTGAAGCTTTCTTT. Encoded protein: CASSGPGGTEAFF.

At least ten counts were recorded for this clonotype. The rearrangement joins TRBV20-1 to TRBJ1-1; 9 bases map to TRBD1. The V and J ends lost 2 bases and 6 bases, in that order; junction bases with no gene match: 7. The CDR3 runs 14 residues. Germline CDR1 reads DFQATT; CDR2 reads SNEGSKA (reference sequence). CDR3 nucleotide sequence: TGCAGTGCTAGACACCCGGGACAGGGCGCTGAAGCTTTCTTT. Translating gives CSARHPGQGAEAFF.

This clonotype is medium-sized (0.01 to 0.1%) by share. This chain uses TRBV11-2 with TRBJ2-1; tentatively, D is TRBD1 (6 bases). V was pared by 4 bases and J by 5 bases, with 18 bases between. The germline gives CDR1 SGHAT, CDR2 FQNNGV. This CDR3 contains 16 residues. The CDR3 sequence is CASSSLRGIMNNEQFF. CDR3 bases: TGTGCCAGCAGCTCCCTGAGGGGGATTATGAACAATGAGCAGTTCTTC.

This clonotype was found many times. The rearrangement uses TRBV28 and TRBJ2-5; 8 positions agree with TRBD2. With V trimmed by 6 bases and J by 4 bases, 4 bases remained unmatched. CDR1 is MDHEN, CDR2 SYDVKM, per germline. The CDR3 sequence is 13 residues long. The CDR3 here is CASSRSGRETQYF. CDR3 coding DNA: TGTGCCAGCAGCCGCAGCGGGAGAGAGACCCAGTACTTC.

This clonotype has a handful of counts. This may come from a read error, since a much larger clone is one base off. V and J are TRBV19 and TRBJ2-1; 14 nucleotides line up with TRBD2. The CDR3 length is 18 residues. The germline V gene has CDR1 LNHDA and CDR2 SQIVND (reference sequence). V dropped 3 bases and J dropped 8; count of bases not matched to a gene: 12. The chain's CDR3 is CASSIRLAGGPAYDEQFF. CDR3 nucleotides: TGTGCCAGTAGTATCCGACTAGCGGGAGGGCCTGCATACGATGAGCAGTTCTTC.

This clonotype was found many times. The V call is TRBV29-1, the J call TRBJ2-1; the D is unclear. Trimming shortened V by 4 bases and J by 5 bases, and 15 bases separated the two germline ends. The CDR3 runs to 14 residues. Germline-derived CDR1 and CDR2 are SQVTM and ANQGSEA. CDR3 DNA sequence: TGCAGCGTTGCGGGTCCGATATGGGACAATGAGCAGTTCTTC. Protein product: CSVAGPIWDNEQFF.

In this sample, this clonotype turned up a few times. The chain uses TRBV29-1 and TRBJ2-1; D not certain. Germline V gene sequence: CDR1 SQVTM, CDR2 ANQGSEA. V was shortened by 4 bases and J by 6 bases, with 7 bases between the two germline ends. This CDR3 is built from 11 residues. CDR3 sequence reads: CSVGPGNEQFF. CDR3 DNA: TGCAGCGTTGGACCGGGCAATGAGCAGTTCTTC.

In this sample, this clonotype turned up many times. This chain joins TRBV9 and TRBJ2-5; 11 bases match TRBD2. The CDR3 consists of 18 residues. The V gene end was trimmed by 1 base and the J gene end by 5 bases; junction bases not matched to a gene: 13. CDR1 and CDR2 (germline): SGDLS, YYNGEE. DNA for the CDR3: TGTGCCAGCAGCGTACCCTCGACTAGCGGGATTAAGAGGGAGACCCAGTACTTC. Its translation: CASSVPSTSGIKRETQYF. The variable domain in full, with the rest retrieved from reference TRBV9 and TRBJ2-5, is DSGVTQTPKHLITATGQRVTLRCSPRSGDLSVYWYQQSLDQGLQFLIQYYNGEERAKGNILERFSAQQFPDLHSELNLSSLELGDSALYFCASSVPSTSGIKRETQYFGPGTRLLVL.

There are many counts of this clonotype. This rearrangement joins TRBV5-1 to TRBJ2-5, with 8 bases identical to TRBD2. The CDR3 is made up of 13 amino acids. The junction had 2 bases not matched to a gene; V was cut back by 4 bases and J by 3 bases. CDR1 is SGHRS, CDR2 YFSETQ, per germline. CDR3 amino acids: CASSHSGEETQYF. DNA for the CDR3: TGCGCCAGCAGCCATAGCGGGGAAGAGACCCAGTACTTC.

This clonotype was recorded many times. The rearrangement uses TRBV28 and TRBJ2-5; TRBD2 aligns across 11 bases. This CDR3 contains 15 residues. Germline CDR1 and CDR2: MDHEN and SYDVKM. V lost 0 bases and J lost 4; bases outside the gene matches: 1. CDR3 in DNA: TGTGCCAGCAGTTTATGGCTAGCGGGAGGAGAGACCCAGTACTTC. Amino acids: CASSLWLAGGETQYF.

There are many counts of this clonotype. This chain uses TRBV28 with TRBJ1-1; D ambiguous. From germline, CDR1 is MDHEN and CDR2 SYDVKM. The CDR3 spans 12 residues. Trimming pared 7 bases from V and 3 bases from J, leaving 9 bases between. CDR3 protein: CASKLPDTEAFF. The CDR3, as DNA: TGTGCCAGCAAACTACCCGACACTGAAGCTTTCTTT.